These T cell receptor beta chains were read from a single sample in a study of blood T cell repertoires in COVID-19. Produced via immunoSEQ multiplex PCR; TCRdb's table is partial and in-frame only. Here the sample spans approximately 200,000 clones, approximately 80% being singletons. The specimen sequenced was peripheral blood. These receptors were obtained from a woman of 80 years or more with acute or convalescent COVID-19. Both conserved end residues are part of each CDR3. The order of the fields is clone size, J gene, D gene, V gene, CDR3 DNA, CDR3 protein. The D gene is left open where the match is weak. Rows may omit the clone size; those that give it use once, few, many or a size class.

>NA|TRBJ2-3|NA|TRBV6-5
TGTGCCAGCAGAGGGGCAGGCACAGATACGCAGTATTTT
CASRGAGTDTQYF
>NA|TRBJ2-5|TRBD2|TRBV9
TGTGCCAGCAGCTTAACAGGTGGGGGGGGAGAGACCCAGTACTTC
CASSLTGGGGETQYF
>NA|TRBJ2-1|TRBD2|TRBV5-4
TGTGCCAGCAGCTTGCGCCCGACTAGCGGGGGGCCCAATGAGCAGTTCTTC
CASSLRPTSGGPNEQFF
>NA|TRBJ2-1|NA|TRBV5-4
TGTGCCAGCAGCCTACCCGGGGAGGAATACAATGAGCAGTTCTTC
CASSLPGEEYNEQFF
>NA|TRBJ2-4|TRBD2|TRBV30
TGTGCCTGGAGCCCCCTAGCGGGTCTAGCCAAAAACATTCAGTACTTC
CAWSPLAGLAKNIQYF
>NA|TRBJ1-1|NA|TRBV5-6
TGTGCCAGCAGCTTTGTGTCAGGGGCCACTGAAGCTTTCTTT
CASSFVSGATEAFF
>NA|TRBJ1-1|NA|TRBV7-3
TGTGCCAGCAGCTTAAACAGGGAGAACACTGAAGCTTTCTTT
CASSLNRENTEAFF
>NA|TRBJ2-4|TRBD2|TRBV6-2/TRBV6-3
TGTGCCAGCAGTTATGCAGGGAGGGTCAAAAACATTCAGTACTTC
CASSYAGRVKNIQYF
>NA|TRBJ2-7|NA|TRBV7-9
TGTGCCAGCAGCTCCCTGGGACTTTCCTACGAGCAGTACTTC
CASSSLGLSYEQYF
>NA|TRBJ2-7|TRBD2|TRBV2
TGTGCCAGCAGTGAGATGACTAGCGGGGCCTACGAGCAGTACTTC
CASSEMTSGAYEQYF
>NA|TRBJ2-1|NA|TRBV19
TGTGCCAGTAGTACACCAGGGCTTGGGGAGCAGTTCTTC
CASSTPGLGEQFF
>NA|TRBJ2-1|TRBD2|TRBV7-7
TGTGCTAGCAGCTTAGGCCTAGCGGGTGGGAATGAGCAGTTCTTC
CASSLGLAGGNEQFF
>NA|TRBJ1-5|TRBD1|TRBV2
TGTGCCAGCAGTCTCCCAGGGGGCGTGCAGCCCCAGCATTTT
CASSLPGGVQPQHF
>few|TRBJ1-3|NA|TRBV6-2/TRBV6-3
TGTGCCAGCAGTTACGGGCAGGCGGGCTCTGGAAACACCATATATTTT
CASSYGQAGSGNTIYF
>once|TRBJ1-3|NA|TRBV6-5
TGTGCCAGCGCACGACCAGGGGATTACGGAAACACCATATATTTT
CASARPGDYGNTIYF
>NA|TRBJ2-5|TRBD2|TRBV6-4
TGTGCCAGCAGTGACTCGAGCCCAACTAGCGGGGGATACCAGAGGCAAGAGACCCAGTACTTC
CASSDSSPTSGGYQRQETQYF
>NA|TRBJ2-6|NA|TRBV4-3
TGCGCCAGCAGCCAAGAGAGGAGCTCTGGGGCCAACGTCCTGACTTTC
CASSQERSSGANVLTF
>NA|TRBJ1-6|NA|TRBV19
TGTGCCAGTAGTGTGACGACAGGTTGGAATTCACCCCTCCACTTT
CASSVTTGWNSPLHF
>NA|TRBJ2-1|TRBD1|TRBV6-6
TGTGCCAGCACTCCCCGGGACAGAACCTACAATGAGCAGTTCTTC
CASTPRDRTYNEQFF
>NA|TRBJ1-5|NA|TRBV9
TGTGCCAGCAGCCCCACTTCTGGCGGGGGAGGCAATCAGCCCCAGCATTTT
CASSPTSGGGGNQPQHF
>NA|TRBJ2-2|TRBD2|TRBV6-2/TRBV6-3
TGTGCCAGCAGTCTCCTGTCTAGCGGGGGGGCCGGGGAGCTGTTTTTT
CASSLLSSGGAGELFF
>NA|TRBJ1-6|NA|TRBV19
TGTGCCAGTAGTATGACCGGGTTACCCCTCCACTTT
CASSMTGLPLHF
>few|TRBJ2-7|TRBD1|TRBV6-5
TGTGCCAGCAGCTTTGACAGGGCTCGCTACGAGCAGTACTTC
CASSFDRARYEQYF
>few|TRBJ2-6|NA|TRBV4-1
TGCGCCAGCAGCCAAGTTAGCCAGGGGACGACATTCGTCTTTTCTGGGGCCAACGTCCTGACTTTC
CASSQVSQGTTFVFSGANVLTF
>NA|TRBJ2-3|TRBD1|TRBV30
TGTGCCTGGAGCCTACAGGGGTACACGCAGTATTTT
CAWSLQGYTQYF
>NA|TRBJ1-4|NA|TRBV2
TGTGCCAGCAGTGTACGAGGGGGATATAATGAAAAACTGTTTTTT
CASSVRGGYNEKLFF
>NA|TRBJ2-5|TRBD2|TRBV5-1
TGCGCCAGCAGCCCAAGACTAGCGGGGGCCTCGTACCAAGAGACCCAGTACTTC
CASSPRLAGASYQETQYF
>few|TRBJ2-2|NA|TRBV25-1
TGTGCCAGCAGTGAAGAGGGAGTCACCGGGGAGCTGTTTTTT
CASSEEGVTGELFF
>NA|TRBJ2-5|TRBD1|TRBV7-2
TGTGCCAGCAGCTATAACACGGGACAGCCCCCCGAGACCCAGTACTTC
CASSYNTGQPPETQYF
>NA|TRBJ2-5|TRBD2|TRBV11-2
TGTGCCAGCAGCTTAGATCCGGCGGGGGGTACCCAGTACTTC
CASSLDPAGGTQYF
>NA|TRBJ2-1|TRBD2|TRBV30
TGTGCCTGGAGTGGGACTAGCGGGAGAAATCTGGGGAATGAGCAGTTCTTC
CAWSGTSGRNLGNEQFF
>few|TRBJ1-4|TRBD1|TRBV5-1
TGCGCCAGCAGCTTGGGACAGGGTCCTAATGAAAAACTGTTTTTT
CASSLGQGPNEKLFF
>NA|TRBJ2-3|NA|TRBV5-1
TGCGCCAGCAGCCCGTCGGGTCCTGCAACAGATACGCAGTATTTT
CASSPSGPATDTQYF
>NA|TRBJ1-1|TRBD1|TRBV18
TGTGCCAGCTCACCCGACAGGGCCACTGAAGCTTTCTTT
CASSPDRATEAFF
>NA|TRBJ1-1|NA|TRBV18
TGTGCCAGCTCACCACTGGGACAATTTGGGTACACTGAAGCTTTCTTT
CASSPLGQFGYTEAFF
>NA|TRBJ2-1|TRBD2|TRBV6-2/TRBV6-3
TGTGCCAGCAGCTCGGGACTACCTCTGATTGAGCAGTTCTTC
CASSSGLPLIEQFF
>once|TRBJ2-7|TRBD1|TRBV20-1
TGCAGTGCTAGTGGACAGGGGGCGGAGTACTTC
CSASGQGAEYF
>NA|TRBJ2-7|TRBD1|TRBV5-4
TGTGCCAGCAGCTTGGCCGACAGGGGCTCCTACGAGCAGTACTTC
CASSLADRGSYEQYF
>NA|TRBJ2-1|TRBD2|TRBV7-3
TGTGCCAGCAGCTCAACTAGCGGGAGGAATGAGCAGTTCTTC
CASSSTSGRNEQFF
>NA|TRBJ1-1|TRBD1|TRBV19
TGTGCCAGTAGTATAACCCGGACAGGGGAAAATGCTTTCTTT
CASSITRTGENAFF
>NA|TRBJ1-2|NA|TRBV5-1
TGCGCCAGCGGCGAGGGGGTTGGTCTCTATGGCTACACCTTC
CASGEGVGLYGYTF
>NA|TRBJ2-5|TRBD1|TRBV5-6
TGTGCCAGCAGCCTATGGACAGGGGGAGAGACCCAGTACTTC
CASSLWTGGETQYF
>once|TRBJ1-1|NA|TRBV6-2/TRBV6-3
TGTGCCAGCAGTCACCTTACAGGGAACACTGAAGCTTTCTTT
CASSHLTGNTEAFF
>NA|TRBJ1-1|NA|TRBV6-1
TGTGCCAGCAGTGAAGCATGGCAGGGTAACACTGAAGCTTTCTTT
CASSEAWQGNTEAFF
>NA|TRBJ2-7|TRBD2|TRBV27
TGTGCCAGCATGCCCTTTATAGCGGGAAAATACGAGCAGTACTTC
CASMPFIAGKYEQYF
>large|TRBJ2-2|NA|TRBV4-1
TGCGCCAGCAGCCCCAGGGAGGTGGGTCCCGGGGAGCTGTTTTTT
CASSPREVGPGELFF
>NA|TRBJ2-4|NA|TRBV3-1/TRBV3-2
TGTGCCAGCAGCCAAGATACAGCTCCCCTCTACTTC
CASSQDTAPLYF
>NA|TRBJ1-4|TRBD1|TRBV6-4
TGTGCCAGCAGTGACTCCCAGTCCAGGGGGGCCGCAACTAATGAAAAACTGTTTTTT
CASSDSQSRGAATNEKLFF
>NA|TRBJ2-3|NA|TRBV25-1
TGTGCCAGCAGTGAACGTTGGGGAGTGGACACAGATACGCAGTATTTT
CASSERWGVDTDTQYF
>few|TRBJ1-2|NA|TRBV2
TGTGCCAGCAGTGTGTGGCAGGCCTATGGCTACACCTTC
CASSVWQAYGYTF
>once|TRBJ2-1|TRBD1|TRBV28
TGTGCCAGCAGTCGCCGACAGGGCTCCTACAATGAGCAGTTCTTC
CASSRRQGSYNEQFF